The clone carrying this T cell receptor (beta chain) was detected ten times or more. Its antigen is currently unknown. The sample is drawn from a study of T cell repertoires in cytomegalovirus infection. Study as a whole: From public TCR beta signatures came an indication of both CMV infection and matching HLA type.

General study points: Clonotype analysis showed dominance of the ex vivo response by HLA-C-restricted CMV-specific TCR beta clonotypes.

TCRdb processed the reads anew with MiXCR; each CDR3 protein has one entry. The table lists approximately 250,000 distinct CDR3 sequences, around 6.2% of them singletons, with 5.5% to 8% in the top ten. This clonotype was sampled from a human donor in good health (CMV status not recorded). Some clones in this sample may be carry-over from other donors' samples. What was sequenced was PBMCs.

In DNA, the CDR3 is TGTGCCTGGCGCTTACAGGGGAGAATCGAAGCTTTCTTT. Its protein is CAWRLQGRIEAFF. The rearrangement links TRBV30 to TRBJ1-1, with 7 bases lining up with TRBD1. The length of the CDR3 is 13 residues. Trimming cost V 5 bases and J 8 bases; bases outside gene matches: 11. Per the germline V gene, CDR1 is GTSNPN and CDR2 is SVGIG (reference sequence).